These 15 T cell receptor beta chains were sequenced from one sample in a study of blood T cell repertoires in COVID-19. Libraries were prepared by immunoSEQ multiplex PCR; TCRdb keeps only in-frame clonotypes and omits some of them. The sample carries 150,000 to 200,000 clones, over 75% recorded once. The sequenced sample was PBMCs or T cells enriched from blood (not recorded which). The receptors shown here come from a man in his forties who had recovered from COVID-19.

The chain employs TRBV18 and TRBJ1-1, with 7 bases matching TRBD1. Germline values: CDR1 KGHSH, CDR2 LQKENI. The CDR3 is 15 amino acids. V shed 3 bases and J 2 bases; nucleotides not matched to a gene: 6. The CDR3 DNA sequence: TGTGCCAGCTCACCTGGGGTAGGGGGCAACACTGAAGCTTTCTTT. Translation gives CASSPGVGGNTEAFF.

The rearrangement links TRBV30 to TRBJ2-7, with a possible D match to TRBD1 (5 bases). The V end was cut by 5 bases, the J end by 4 bases, with 24 bases between. The germline V gene encodes CDR1 GTSNPN and CDR2 SVGIG (reference sequence). The CDR3 totals 16 residues. The CDR3 DNA is TGTGCCTGGGGCAGGGCGTTGTTCCGAGAAAGTTACGAGCAGTACTTC. This translates into CAWGRALFRESYEQYF.

DNA for the CDR3: TGTGCCAGCAGCCAAGGGTTCGGGGGACCCCCCTATGGCTACACCTTC. This gives the protein CASSQGFGGPPYGYTF. V gene TRBV3-1 (or the pseudogene TRBV3-2) combines with J gene TRBJ1-2, with D perhaps matching TRBD1 (5 bases). This CDR3 contains 16 residues. V was shortened by 1 base and J by 4 bases, with 16 bases between the two germline ends. Looked up from germline, CDR1 is LGHDT and CDR2 is YNNKEL (reference sequence).

The chain links TRBV5-1 to TRBJ2-5, with 8 bases matching TRBD2. The CDR3 has 13 amino acids. Germline V gives CDR1 SGHRS, CDR2 YFSETQ. Unmatched junction bases numbered 2, after V lost 6 bases and J lost 1 base. The CDR3 DNA follows: TGCGCCAGCACACGGGGGGGCCAAGAGACCCAGTACTTC. Protein product: CASTRGGQETQYF. Supplemented by reference TRBV5-1 and TRBJ2-5, the full variable domain reads KAGVTQTPRYLIKTRGQQVTLSCSPISGHRSVSWYQQTPGQGLQFLFEYFSETQRNKGNFPGRFSGRQFSNSRSEMNVSTLELGDSALYLCASTRGGQETQYFGPGTRLLVL.

The chain is built from TRBV11-3 and TRBJ2-1; possible D gene TRBD2, 6 bases. The CDR3 totals 15 residues. In germline, CDR1 is SGHNT, CDR2 YENEEA. Trimming cost V 0 bases and J 8 bases, with 14 bases left between them. CDR3 protein: CASSLEGRPGDEQFF. CDR3 coding DNA: TGTGCCAGCAGCTTAGAGGGGAGGCCTGGGGATGAGCAGTTCTTC.

This clone was counted once. The V call is TRBV9, the J call TRBJ2-1; TRBD2 might be the D (5 bases). V lost 3 bases and J 7 bases, leaving 11 bases between the germline ends. The CDR3 spans 13 residues. The V gene's germline CDR1 is SGDLS and CDR2 YYNGEE. CDR3 in DNA: TGTGCCAGCAGCGGGGCCCGGGGAAATGAGCAGTTCTTC. Encoded protein: CASSGARGNEQFF.

This sequence joins TRBV5-1 and TRBJ1-2, with TRBD1 matching over 7 bases. With V trimmed by 4 bases and J by 5 bases, 5 bases remained unmatched. The CDR3 is 13 residues long. Germline loops: CDR1 SGHRS, CDR2 YFSETQ. As DNA, the CDR3 is TGCGCCAGCAGCCTCGAGGGGGCGTATGGCTACACCTTC. Amino acid sequence: CASSLEGAYGYTF.

This chain links TRBV30 with TRBJ1-1; D not resolved. The CDR3 length is 10 residues. Between the trimmed V and J ends, which lost 4 bases and 5 bases, there was a span of 5 bases. CDR1 is GTSNPN and CDR2 is SVGIG in the germline V gene (reference sequence). The CDR3 nucleotides read TGTGCCTGGACCGGGACTGAAGCTTTCTTT. Its protein product is CAWTGTEAFF.

The chain has TRBV7-3 and TRBJ2-1, with no clear D. Trimming removed 4 bases at V and 9 bases at J, with 10 bases between. This CDR3 is 12 amino acids long. Germline CDR1 SGHTA, CDR2 FQGTGA. The CDR3, as DNA: TGTGCCAGCAGCTCTCTCGGTGGTGAGCAGTTCTTC. Amino acid sequence: CASSSLGGEQFF.

The CDR3 here is CASSSSPGTYTYEQYV. CDR3 sequence (DNA): TGTGCCAGCAGCTCAAGTCCCGGGACATACACCTACGAGCAGTACGTC. This chain joins TRBV7-2 and TRBJ2-7; tentative D call: TRBD1 (6 bases). This CDR3 contains 16 residues. The germline gives CDR1 SGHTA, CDR2 FQGNSA. Between the trimmed V and J ends, which lost 4 bases and 2 bases, there was a span of 18 bases.

The rearrangement links TRBV3-1 (or the pseudogene TRBV3-2) to TRBJ2-3, with TRBD2 matching over 11 bases. CDR3 length: 17 amino acids. The V gene end was trimmed by 4 bases and the J gene end by 2 bases; junction bases not matched to a gene: 8. CDR1 LGHDT and CDR2 YNNKEL come from the germline V gene (reference sequence). CDR3 in amino acids: CASSRGASGGFTDTQYF. The CDR3 DNA sequence: TGTGCCAGCAGCCGGGGGGCTAGCGGGGGGTTCACAGATACGCAGTATTTT.

The gene calls are TRBV24-1 and TRBJ1-2; 8 bases agree with TRBD1. J was trimmed by 8 bases and V by 4 bases; bases with no gene match: 8. CDR3 length: 14 residues. Germline V gene lookup returns CDR1 KGHDR and CDR2 SFDVKD. CDR3 amino acids: CATSDSTGAAGYTF. Here the CDR3 DNA reads TGTGCCACCAGTGACTCGACAGGGGCGGCGGGCTACACCTTC.

J is TRBJ2-1 and V is TRBV18; weak D call: TRBD2 (5 bases). This CDR3 contains 15 residues. The germline CDR1 and CDR2 sequences are KGHSH and LQKENI. Trimming stripped 3 bases from V and 7 bases from J, with 16 bases between. CDR3 nucleotides: TGTGCCAGCTCACCTCCAGGCCCTCCGGGGAATGAGCAGTTCTTC. It codes for CASSPPGPPGNEQFF. The variable domain in full, with the rest retrieved from reference TRBV18 and TRBJ2-1, is NAGVMQNPRHLVRRRGQEARLRCSPMKGHSHVYWYRQLPEEGLKFMVYLQKENIIDESGMPKERFSAEFPKEGPSILRIQQVVRGDSAAYFCASSPPGPPGNEQFFGPGTRLTVL.

The chain recombines TRBV27 with TRBJ2-5; no reliable D call. Germline lookup yields CDR1 MNHEY and CDR2 SMNVEV (reference sequence). This CDR3 has 14 amino acids. The V end was cut by 0 bases, the J end by 6 bases, with 11 bases between. Here the CDR3 reads CASSLSYDTKTQYF. The CDR3 region has the DNA TGTGCCAGCAGTTTATCGTATGACACCAAGACCCAGTACTTC.

This clone was seen a handful of times. The chain has TRBV27 and TRBJ2-7; TRBD2 aligns across 9 bases. Germline-derived CDR1 and CDR2 are MNHEY and SMNVEV (reference sequence). The CDR3 totals 17 residues. V dropped 2 bases and J dropped 0; count of bases not matched to a gene: 8. The CDR3, as DNA: TGTGCCAGCAGTTTAGGTAGCGGGGGCCATCACTCCTACGAGCAGTACGTC. This encodes CASSLGSGGHHSYEQYV.